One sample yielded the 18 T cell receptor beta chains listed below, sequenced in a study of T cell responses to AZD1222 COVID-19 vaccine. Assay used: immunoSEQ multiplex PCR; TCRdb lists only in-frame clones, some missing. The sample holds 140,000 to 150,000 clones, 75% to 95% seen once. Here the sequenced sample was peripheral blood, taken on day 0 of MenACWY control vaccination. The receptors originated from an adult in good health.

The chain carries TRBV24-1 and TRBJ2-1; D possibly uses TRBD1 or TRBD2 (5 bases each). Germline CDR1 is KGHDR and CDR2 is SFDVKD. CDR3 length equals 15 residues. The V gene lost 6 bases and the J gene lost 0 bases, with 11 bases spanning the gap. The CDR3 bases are TGTGCCACCAGTCACCGGGACGGCTCCTACAATGAGCAGTTCTTC. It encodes CATSHRDGSYNEQFF.

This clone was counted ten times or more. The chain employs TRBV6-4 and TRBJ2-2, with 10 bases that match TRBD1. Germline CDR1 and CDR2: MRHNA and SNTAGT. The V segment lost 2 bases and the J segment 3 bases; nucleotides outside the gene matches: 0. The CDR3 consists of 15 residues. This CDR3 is CASSDGTGDTGELFF. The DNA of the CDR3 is TGTGCCAGCAGTGACGGGACAGGGGACACCGGGGAGCTGTTTTTT.

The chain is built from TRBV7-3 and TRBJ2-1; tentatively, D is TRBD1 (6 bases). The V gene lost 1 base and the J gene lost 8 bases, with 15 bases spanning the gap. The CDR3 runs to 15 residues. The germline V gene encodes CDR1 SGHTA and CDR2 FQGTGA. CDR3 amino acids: CASSLKAQGGDEQFF. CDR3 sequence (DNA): TGTGCCAGCAGCTTAAAGGCACAGGGTGGGGATGAGCAGTTCTTC.

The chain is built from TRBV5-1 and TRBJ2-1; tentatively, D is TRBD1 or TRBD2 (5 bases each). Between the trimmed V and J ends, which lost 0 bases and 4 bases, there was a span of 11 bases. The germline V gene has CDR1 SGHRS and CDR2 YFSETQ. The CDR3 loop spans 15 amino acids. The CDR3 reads CASSLGDGIYNEQFF. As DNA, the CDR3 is TGCGCCAGCAGCTTGGGGGACGGGATTTACAATGAGCAGTTCTTC.

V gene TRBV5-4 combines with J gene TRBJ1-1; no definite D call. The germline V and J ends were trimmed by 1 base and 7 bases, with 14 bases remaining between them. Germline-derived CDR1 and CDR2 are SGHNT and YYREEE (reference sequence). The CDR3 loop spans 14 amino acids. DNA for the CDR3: TGTGCCAGCAGCTTGCCGCCAGAAAACCGTGAAGCTTTCTTT. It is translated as CASSLPPENREAFF.

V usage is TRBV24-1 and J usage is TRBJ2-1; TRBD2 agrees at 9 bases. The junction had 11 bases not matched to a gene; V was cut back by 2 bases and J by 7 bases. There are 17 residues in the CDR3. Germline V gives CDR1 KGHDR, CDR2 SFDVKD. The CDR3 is CATSDWAGGPHGNEQFF. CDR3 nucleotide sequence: TGTGCCACCAGTGATTGGGCGGGAGGGCCTCATGGGAATGAGCAGTTCTTC.

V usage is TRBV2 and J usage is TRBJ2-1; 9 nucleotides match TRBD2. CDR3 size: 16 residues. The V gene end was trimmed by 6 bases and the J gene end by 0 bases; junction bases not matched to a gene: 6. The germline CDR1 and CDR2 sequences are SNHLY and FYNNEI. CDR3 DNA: TGTGCCAGCAGCCGGGGACTAGCTGACTCCTACAATGAGCAGTTCTTC. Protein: CASSRGLADSYNEQFF. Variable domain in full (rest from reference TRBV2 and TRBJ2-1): EPEVTQTPSHQVTQMGQEVILRCVPISNHLYFYWYRQILGQKVEFLVSFYNNEISEKSEIFDDQFSVERPDGSNFTLKIRSTKLEDSAMYFCASSRGLADSYNEQFFGPGTRLTVL.

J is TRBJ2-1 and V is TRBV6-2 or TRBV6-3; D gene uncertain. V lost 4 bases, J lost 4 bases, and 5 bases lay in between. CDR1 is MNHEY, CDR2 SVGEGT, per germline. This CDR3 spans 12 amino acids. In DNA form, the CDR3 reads TGTGCCAGCAGTTCAGTATACAATGAGCAGTTCTTC. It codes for CASSSVYNEQFF.

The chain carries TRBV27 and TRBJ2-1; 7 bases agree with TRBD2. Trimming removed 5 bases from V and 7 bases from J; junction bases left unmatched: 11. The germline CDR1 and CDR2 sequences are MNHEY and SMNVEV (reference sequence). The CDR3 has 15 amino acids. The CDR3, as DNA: TGTGCCAGCAGTCCCGCAGGCGCGGGAGCGAATGAGCAGTTCTTC. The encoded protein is CASSPAGAGANEQFF.

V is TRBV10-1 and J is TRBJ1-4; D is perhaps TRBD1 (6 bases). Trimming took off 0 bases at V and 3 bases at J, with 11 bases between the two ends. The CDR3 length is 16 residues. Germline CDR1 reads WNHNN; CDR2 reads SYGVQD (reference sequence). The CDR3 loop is CASSESIGQPNEKLFF. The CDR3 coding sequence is TGCGCCAGCAGTGAGTCAATCGGACAGCCTAATGAAAAACTGTTTTTT.

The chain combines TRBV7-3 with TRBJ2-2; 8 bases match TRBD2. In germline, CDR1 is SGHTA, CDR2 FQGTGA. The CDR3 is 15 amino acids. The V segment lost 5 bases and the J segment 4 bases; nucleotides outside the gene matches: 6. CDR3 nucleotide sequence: TGTGCCAGCAGCCCGACTAGCGTTGGCACCGGGGAGCTGTTTTTT. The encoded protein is CASSPTSVGTGELFF.

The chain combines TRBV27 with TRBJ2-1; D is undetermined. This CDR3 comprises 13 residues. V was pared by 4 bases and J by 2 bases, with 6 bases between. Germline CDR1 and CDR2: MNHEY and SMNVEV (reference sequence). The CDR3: CASSSPAYNEQFF. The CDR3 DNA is TGTGCCAGCAGTTCGCCCGCCTACAATGAGCAGTTCTTC.

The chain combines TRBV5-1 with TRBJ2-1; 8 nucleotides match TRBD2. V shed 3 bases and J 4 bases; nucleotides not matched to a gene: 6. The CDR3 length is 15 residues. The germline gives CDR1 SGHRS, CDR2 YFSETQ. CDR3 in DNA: TGCGCCAGCAGCTCTCGGGGGGGCCCTTACAATGAGCAGTTCTTC. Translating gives CASSSRGGPYNEQFF.

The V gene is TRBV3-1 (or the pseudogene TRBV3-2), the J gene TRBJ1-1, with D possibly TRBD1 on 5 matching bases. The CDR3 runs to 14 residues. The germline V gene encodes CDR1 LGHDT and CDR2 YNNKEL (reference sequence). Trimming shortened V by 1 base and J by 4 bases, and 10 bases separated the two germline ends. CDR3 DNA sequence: TGTGCCAGCAGCCAAGGCAGGGTGGGCACTGAAGCTTTCTTT. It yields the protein CASSQGRVGTEAFF.

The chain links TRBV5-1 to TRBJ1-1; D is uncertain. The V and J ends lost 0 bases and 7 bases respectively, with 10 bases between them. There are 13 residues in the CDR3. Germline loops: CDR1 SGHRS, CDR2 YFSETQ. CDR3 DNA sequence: TGCGCCAGCAGCTTGGCCGACGGTCTTGAAGCTTTCTTT. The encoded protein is CASSLADGLEAFF.

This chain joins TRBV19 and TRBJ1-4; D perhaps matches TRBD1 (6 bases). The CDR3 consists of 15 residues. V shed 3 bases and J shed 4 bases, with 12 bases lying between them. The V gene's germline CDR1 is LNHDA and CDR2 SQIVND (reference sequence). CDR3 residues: CASSIKGGFNEKLFF. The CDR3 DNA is TGTGCCAGTAGTATTAAGGGGGGATTTAATGAAAAACTGTTTTTT. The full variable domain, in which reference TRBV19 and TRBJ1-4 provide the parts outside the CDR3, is DGGITQSPKYLFRKEGQNVTLSCEQNLNHDAMYWYRQDPGQGLRLIYYSQIVNDFQKGDIAEGYSVSREKKESFPLTVTSAQKNPTAFYLCASSIKGGFNEKLFFGSGTQLSVL.

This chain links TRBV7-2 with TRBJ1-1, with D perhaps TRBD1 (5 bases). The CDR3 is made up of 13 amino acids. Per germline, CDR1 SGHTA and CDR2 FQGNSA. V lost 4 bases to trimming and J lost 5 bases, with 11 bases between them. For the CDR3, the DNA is TGTGCCAGCAGCTGGGGCCCGAAGACTGAAGCTTTCTTT. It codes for CASSWGPKTEAFF.

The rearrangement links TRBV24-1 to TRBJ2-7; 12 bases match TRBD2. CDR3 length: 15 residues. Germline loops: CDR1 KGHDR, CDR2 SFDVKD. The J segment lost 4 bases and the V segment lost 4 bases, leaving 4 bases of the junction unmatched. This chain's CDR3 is CATSDPTSGGYEQYF. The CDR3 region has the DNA TGTGCCACCAGTGACCCGACTAGCGGGGGATACGAGCAGTACTTC.